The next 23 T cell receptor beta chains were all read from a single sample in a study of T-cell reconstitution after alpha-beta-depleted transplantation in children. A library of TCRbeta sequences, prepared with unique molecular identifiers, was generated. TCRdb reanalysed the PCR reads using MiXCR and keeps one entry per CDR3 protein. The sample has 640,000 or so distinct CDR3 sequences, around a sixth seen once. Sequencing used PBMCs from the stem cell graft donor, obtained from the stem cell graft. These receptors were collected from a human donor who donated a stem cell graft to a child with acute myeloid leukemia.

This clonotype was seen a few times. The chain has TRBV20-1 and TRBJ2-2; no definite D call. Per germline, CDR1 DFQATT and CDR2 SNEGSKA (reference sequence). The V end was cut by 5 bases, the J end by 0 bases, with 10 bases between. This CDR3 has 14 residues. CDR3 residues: CSARRRTNTGELFF. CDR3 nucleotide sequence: TGCAGTGCTCGAAGGCGGACGAACACCGGGGAGCTGTTTTTT.

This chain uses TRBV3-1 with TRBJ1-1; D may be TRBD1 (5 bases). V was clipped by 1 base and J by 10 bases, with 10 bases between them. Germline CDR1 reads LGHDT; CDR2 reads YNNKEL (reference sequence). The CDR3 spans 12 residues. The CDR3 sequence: CASSQVGGPAFF. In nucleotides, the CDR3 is TGTGCCAGCAGCCAAGTGGGGGGACCAGCTTTCTTT.

CDR3 amino acids: CASSLTDPHDEQYF. For the CDR3, the DNA is TGCGCCAGCAGCTTGACGGACCCCCACGACGAGCAGTACTTC. This chain joins TRBV5-1 and TRBJ2-7; the D is unclear. From germline, CDR1 is SGHRS and CDR2 YFSETQ. The ends were cut back, 1 base at V and 5 bases at J, with 13 bases in the middle. The CDR3 loop spans 14 amino acids.

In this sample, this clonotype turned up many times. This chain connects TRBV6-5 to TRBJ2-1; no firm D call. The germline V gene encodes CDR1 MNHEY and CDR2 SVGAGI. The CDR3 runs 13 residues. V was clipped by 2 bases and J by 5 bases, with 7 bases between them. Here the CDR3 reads CASSYRRNNEQFF. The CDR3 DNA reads TGTGCCAGCAGTTACCGCCGGAACAATGAGCAGTTCTTC.

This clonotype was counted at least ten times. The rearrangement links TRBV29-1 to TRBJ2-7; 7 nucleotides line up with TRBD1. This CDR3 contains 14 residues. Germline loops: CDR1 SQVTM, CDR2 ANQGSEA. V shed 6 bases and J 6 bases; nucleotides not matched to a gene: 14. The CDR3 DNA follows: TGCAGCGTCGTAACAGGGGCAACACGGGTCGAGCAGTACTTC. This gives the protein CSVVTGATRVEQYF.

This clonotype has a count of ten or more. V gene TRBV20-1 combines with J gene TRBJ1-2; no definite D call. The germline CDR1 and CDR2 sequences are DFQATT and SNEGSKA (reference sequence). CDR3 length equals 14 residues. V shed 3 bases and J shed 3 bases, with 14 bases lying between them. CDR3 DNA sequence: TGCAGTGCTAGTGTCAGGTCTCCGGACTATGGCTACACCTTC. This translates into CSASVRSPDYGYTF.

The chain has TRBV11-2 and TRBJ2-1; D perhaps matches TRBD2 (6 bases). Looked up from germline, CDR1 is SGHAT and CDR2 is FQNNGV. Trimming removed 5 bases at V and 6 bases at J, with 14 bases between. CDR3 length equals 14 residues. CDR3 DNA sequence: TGTGCCAGCAGCCATGGACTATTCCTCAATGAGCAGTTCTTC. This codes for CASSHGLFLNEQFF.

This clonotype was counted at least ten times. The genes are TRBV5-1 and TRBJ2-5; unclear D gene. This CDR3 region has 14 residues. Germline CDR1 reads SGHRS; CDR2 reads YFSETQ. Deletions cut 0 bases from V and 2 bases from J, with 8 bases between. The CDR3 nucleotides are TGCGCCAGCAGCTTGGTGACGACGCAAGAGACCCAGTACTTC. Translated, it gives CASSLVTTQETQYF.

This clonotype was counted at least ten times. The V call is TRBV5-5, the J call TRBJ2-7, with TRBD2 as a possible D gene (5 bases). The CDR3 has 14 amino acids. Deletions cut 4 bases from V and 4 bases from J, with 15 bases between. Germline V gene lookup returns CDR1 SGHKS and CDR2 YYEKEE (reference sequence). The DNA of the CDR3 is TGTGCCAGCAGCCCACCGGGGTACCTATACGAGCAGTACGTC. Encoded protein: CASSPPGYLYEQYV.

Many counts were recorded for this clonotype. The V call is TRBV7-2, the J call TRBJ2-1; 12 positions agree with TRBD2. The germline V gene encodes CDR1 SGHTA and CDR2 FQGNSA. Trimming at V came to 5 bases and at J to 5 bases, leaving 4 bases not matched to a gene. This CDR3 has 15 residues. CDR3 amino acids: CASSPSGGGHNEQFF. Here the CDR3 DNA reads TGTGCCAGCAGCCCTAGCGGGGGGGGACACAATGAGCAGTTCTTC.

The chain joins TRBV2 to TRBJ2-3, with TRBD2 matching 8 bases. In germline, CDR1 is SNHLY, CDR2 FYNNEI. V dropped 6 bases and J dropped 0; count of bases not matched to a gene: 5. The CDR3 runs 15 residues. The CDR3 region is CASSQTSGSTDTQYF. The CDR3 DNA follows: TGTGCCAGCAGCCAAACTAGCGGCAGCACAGATACGCAGTATTTT.

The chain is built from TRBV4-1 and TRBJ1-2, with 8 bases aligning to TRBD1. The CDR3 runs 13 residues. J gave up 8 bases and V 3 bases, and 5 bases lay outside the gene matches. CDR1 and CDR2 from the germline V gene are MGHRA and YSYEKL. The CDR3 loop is CASSQDRAQGYTF. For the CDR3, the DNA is TGCGCCAGCAGCCAGGACAGGGCTCAGGGCTACACCTTC.

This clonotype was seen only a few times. CDR3 amino acids: CASSHLSGVADTQYF. The CDR3 region has the DNA TGTGCCAGCAGCCACTTATCGGGGGTAGCAGATACGCAGTATTTT. J is TRBJ2-3 and V is TRBV7-2; TRBD2 might be the D (6 bases). The V end lost 5 bases, the J end lost 4 bases, and 16 bases lay between the germline ends. From germline, CDR1 is SGHTA and CDR2 FQGNSA. There are 15 residues in the CDR3.

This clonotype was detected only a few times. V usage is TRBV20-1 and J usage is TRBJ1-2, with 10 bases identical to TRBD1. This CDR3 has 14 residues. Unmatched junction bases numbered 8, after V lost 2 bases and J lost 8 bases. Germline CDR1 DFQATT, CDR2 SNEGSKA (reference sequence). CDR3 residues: CSARKPGQGFGYTF. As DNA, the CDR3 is TGCAGTGCTAGAAAGCCGGGACAGGGGTTCGGCTACACCTTC.

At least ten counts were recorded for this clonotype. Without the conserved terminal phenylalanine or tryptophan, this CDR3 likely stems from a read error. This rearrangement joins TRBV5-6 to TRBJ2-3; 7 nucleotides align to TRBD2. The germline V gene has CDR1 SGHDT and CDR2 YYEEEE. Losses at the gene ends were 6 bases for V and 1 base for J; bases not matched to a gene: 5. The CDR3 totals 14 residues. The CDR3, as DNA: TGTGCCAGCATTGGGGGGGGTCGCACAGATACGCAGTATATT. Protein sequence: CASIGGGRTDTQYI.

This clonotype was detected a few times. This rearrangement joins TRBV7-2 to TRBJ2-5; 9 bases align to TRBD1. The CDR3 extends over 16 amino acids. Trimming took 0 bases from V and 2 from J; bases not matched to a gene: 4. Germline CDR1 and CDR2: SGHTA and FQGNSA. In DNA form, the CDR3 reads TGTGCCAGCAGCTTAGCGACAGGGGGAGGGCAAGAGACCCAGTACTTC. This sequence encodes CASSLATGGGQETQYF.

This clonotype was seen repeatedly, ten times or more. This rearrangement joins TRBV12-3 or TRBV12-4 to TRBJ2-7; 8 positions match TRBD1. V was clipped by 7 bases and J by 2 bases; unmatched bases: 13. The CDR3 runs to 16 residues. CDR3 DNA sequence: TGTGCCAGCACTTTTGGTAGCGGACAGGGAACCTACGAGCAGTACTTC. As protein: CASTFGSGQGTYEQYF.

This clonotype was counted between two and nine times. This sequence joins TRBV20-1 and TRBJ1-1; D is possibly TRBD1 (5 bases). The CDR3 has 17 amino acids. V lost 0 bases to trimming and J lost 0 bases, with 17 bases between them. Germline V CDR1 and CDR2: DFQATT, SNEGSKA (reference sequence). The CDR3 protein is CSARDLFYTDMNTEAFF. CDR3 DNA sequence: TGCAGTGCTAGAGATCTATTTTATACGGACATGAACACTGAAGCTTTCTTT.

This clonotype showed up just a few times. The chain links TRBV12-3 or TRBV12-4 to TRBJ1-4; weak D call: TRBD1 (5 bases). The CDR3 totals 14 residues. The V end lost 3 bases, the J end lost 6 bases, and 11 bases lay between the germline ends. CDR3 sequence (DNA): TGTGCCAGCAGTTTTGGGGCGAACTATGAAAAACTGTTTTTT. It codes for CASSFGANYEKLFF.

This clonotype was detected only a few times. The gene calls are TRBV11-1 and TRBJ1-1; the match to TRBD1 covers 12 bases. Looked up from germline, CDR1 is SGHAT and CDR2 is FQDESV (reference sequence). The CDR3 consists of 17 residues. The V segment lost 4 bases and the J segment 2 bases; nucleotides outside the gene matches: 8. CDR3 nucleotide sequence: TGTGCCAGCAGCTCTCCCGGGACAGGGGGCTTTAACACTGAAGCTTTCTTT. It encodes CASSSPGTGGFNTEAFF.

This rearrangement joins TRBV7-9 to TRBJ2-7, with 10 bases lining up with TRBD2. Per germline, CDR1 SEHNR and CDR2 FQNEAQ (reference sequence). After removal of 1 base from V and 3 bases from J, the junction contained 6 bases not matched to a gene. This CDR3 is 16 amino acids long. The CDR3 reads CASSLDASGGFYEQYV. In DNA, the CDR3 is TGTGCCAGCAGCTTAGATGCTAGCGGGGGATTCTACGAGCAGTACGTC.

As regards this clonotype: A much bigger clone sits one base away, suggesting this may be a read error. The CDR3 sequence is CAISGGWTQYF. As DNA, the CDR3 is TGTGCCATCAGTGGGGGTTGGACCCAGTACTTC. The chain recombines TRBV10-3 with TRBJ2-5, with D uncertain. V was cut by 4 bases and J by 7 bases, with 7 bases left in between. Looked up from germline, CDR1 is ENHRY and CDR2 is SYGVKD. The CDR3 loop spans 11 amino acids.

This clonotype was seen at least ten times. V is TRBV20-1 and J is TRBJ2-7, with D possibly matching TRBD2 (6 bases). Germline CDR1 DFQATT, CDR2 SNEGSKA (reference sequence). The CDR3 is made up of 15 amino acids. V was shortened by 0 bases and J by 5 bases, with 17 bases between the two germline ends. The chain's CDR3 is CSARDFGGGLNEQYF. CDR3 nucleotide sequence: TGCAGTGCTAGAGATTTCGGGGGAGGACTAAACGAGCAGTACTTC.